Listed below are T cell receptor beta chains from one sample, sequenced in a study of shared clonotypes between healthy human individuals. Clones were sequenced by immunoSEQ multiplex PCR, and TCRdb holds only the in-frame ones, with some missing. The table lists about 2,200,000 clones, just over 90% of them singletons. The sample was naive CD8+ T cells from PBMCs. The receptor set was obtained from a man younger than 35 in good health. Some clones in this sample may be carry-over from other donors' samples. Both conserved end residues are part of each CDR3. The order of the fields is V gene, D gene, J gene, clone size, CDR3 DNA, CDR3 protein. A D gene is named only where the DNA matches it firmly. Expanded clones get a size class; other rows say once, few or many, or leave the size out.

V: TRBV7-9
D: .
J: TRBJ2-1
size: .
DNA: TGTGCCAGCAGCTTAGAGGGCAGGTACAATGAGCAGTTCTTC
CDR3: CASSLEGRYNEQFF

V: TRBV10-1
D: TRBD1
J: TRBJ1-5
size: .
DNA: TGCGCCAAGACAGGGGCTTTTCAGCCCCAGCATTTT
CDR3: CAKTGAFQPQHF

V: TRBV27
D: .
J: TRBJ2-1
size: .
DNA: TGTGCCAGCAGCCGACTAGTTCCCCCCTCCTACAATGAGCAGTTCTTC
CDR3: CASSRLVPPSYNEQFF

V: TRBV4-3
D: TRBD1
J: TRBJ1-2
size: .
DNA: TGCGCCAGCAGCCCGGACAGGGTATCCAACTATGGCTACACCTTC
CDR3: CASSPDRVSNYGYTF

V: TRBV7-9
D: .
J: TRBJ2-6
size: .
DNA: TGTGCCAGCAGCGCCCTTTCTGGGGCCAACGTCCTGACTTTC
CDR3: CASSALSGANVLTF

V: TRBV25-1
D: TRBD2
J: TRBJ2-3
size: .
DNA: TGTGCCAGCAGTGACCGGGGACTAGCGGGCCCAATATTGGATTTT
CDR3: CASSDRGLAGPILDF

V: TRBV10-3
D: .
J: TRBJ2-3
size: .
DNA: TGTGCCATCAGTGAAGACCGCACAGATACGCAGTATTTT
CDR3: CAISEDRTDTQYF

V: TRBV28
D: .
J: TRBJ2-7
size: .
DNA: TGTGCCAGCACAAGAGGCTCCTACGAGCAGTACTTC
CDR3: CASTRGSYEQYF

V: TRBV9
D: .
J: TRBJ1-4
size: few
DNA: TGTGCCAGCAGCGTAGGAGATAATGAAAAACTGTTTTTT
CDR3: CASSVGDNEKLFF

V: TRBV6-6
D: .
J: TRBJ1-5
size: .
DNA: TGTGCCAGCAGTTACGATGGACAGATCAATCAGCCCCAGCATTTT
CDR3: CASSYDGQINQPQHF

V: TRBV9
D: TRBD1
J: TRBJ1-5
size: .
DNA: TGTGCCAGCAGCGAGGCAGGGGGCTTCAATCAGCCCCAGCATTTT
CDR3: CASSEAGGFNQPQHF

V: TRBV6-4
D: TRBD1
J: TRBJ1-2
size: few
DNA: TGTGCCAGCAGCGACAGGGGCGGGGGCTACACCTTC
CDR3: CASSDRGGGYTF

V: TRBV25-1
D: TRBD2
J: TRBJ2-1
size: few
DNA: TGTGCCAGCAGGTTCGGGACTAGCGGATTATTCTTC
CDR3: CASRFGTSGLFF

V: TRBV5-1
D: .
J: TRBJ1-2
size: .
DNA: TGCGCCAGCAGCTTGGCGAGCGGGGGCAGGGGCTACACCTTC
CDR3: CASSLASGGRGYTF

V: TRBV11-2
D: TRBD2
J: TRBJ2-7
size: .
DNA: TGTGCCAGCAGCTCGCCGGGACTAGCTCACGAGCAGTACTTC
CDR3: CASSSPGLAHEQYF

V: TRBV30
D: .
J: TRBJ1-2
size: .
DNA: TGTGCCTGGAGTTACGACGCCAGCTACACCTTC
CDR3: CAWSYDASYTF

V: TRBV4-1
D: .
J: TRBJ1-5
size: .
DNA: TGCGCCAGCAGCCAAGTTGAGGGAGGGGGTCAGCCCCAGCATTTT
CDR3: CASSQVEGGGQPQHF

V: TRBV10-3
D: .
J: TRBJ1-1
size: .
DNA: TGTGCCATCAGACAAGGGACATTGAACACTGAAGCTTTCTTT
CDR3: CAIRQGTLNTEAFF

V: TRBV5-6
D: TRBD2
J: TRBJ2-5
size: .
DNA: TGTGCCAGCAGCTTGAGGTTAGCGGGGTACCAAGAGACCCAGTACTTC
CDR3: CASSLRLAGYQETQYF

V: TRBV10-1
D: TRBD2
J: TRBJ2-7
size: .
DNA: TGCGCCAGCCTAGAGGCTAGCGGGAGGGAGGAGCAGTACTTC
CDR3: CASLEASGREEQYF

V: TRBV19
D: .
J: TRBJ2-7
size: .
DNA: TGTGCCAGTAGTATAGCGGGAGCGATGTACGAGCAGTACTTC
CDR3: CASSIAGAMYEQYF

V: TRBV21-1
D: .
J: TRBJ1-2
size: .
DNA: TGTGCCAGCAGCAAAGACCGGGGAATCTATGGCTACACCTTC
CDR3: CASSKDRGIYGYTF

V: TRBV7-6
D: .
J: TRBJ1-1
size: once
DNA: TGTGCCAGCAGCTTAGTTGCAGGGTTAAACCCTGAAGCTTTCTTT
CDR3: CASSLVAGLNPEAFF

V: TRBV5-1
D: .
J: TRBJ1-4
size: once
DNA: TGCGCCAGCAGCTTGGTGGGGGGGCCCGCAACTAATGAAAAACTGTTTTTT
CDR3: CASSLVGGPATNEKLFF

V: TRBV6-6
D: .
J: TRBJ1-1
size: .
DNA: TGTGCCAGCAGTCTATCTGCGGGGGCCACTGAAGCTTTCTTT
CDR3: CASSLSAGATEAFF

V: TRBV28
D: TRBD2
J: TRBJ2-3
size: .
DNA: TGTGCCAGCCTAGCGGGCGGCGAGACTAGCACAGATACGCAGTATTTT
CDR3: CASLAGGETSTDTQYF

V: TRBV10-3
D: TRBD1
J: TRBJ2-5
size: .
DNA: TGTGCCATCAGTGAGGATTTGGGACAGCAAGAGACCCAGTACTTC
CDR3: CAISEDLGQQETQYF

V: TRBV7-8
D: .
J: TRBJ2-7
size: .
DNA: TGTGCCAGCAGCTTATTCCGGGGGCAGGTACGCGAGCAGTACTTC
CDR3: CASSLFRGQVREQYF

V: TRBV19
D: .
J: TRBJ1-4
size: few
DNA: TGTGCCAGTAGCCGCTGGGACGGGCCCGAAAATGAAAAACTGTTTTTT
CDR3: CASSRWDGPENEKLFF

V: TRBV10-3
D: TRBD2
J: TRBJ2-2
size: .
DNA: TGTGCCATAGCGGGAGGCCCCGAGAACACCGGGGAGCTGTTTTTT
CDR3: CAIAGGPENTGELFF

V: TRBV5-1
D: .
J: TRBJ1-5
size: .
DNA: TGCGCCAGCAGCTTGAAACCAGGTCAGCCCCAGCATTTT
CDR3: CASSLKPGQPQHF

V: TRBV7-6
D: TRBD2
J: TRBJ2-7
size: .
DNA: TGTGCCAGCAGCTTACCCCGCGGGGGAGCAACCTACGAGCAGTACTTC
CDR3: CASSLPRGGATYEQYF

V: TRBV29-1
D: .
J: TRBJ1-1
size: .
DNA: TGCAGCGTCGTGGGGGGCAAGAACACTGAAGCTTTCTTT
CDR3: CSVVGGKNTEAFF

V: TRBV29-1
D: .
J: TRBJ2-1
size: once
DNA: TGCAGCGTTGAAGATCAGGAAGAGGCGGGGGCATACAATGAGCAGTTCTTC
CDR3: CSVEDQEEAGAYNEQFF

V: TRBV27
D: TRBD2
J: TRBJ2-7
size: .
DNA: TGTGCCAGAGGGGAGGGCCCGGGACTAGCGGGGGAAACCTACGAGCAGTACTTC
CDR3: CARGEGPGLAGETYEQYF

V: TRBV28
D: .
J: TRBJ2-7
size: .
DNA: TGTGCCAGCAGGCCAGCGGGTATACCTAACGAGCAGTACTTC
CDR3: CASRPAGIPNEQYF

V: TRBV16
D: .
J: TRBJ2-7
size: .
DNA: TGTGCCAGCAGCCAATCGTACACCATCTACGAGCAGTACTTC
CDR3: CASSQSYTIYEQYF

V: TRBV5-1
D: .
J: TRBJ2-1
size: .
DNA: TGCGCCAGCAGCTACGGACTGAGCTCCTACAATGAGCAGTTCTTC
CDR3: CASSYGLSSYNEQFF

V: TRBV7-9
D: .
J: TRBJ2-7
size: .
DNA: TGTGCCAGCAGCTTACATCAGGCATCACCTATCTACGAGCAGTACTTC
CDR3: CASSLHQASPIYEQYF